A single sample is the source of the 5 T cell receptor beta chains below, sequenced in a study of blood T cell repertoires in COVID-19. TCRdb's table, derived via immunoSEQ multiplex PCR, lists solely in-frame clones and lacks some. The table records about 280,000 clones, approximately 85% of them present only once. The specimen was peripheral blood. These receptors were taken from a man between 50 and 59 years old with active or convalescent COVID-19.

V is TRBV30 and J is TRBJ2-1, with 8 nucleotides matching TRBD2. After removal of 4 bases from V and 5 bases from J, the junction contained 7 bases not matched to a gene. There are 14 residues in the CDR3. Per the germline V gene, CDR1 is GTSNPN and CDR2 is SVGIG (reference sequence). CDR3 bases: TGTGCCTGGAACCAGCGGGAGCGACACAATGAGCAGTTCTTC. Its protein product is CAWNQRERHNEQFF.

The V and J genes are TRBV2 and TRBJ1-2, with D unresolved. Germline assignment: CDR1 SNHLY and CDR2 FYNNEI. Trimming shortened V by 4 bases and J by 2 bases, and 8 bases separated the two germline ends. The length of the CDR3 is 13 residues. CDR3 sequence (DNA): TGTGCCAGCAGTGTCGAGGGAAACTATGGCTACACCTTC. It is translated as CASSVEGNYGYTF.

This CDR3 is CASSQGQVNTEAFF. The CDR3 region has the DNA TGCGCCAGCAGCCAGGGACAGGTGAACACTGAAGCTTTCTTT. V gene TRBV5-1 combines with J gene TRBJ1-1; 8 nucleotides line up with TRBD1. V shed 4 bases, J shed 0 bases, and the junction held 2 bases outside the gene matches. Germline-derived CDR1 and CDR2 are SGHRS and YFSETQ. The CDR3 sequence is 14 residues long.

J is TRBJ1-1 and V is TRBV3-1 (or the pseudogene TRBV3-2); 10 nucleotides align to TRBD1. V dropped 1 base and J dropped 6; count of bases not matched to a gene: 5. From germline, CDR1 is LGHDT and CDR2 YNNKEL (reference sequence). This CDR3 contains 15 residues. CDR3 sequence reads: CASSQGGQGGAEAFF. For the CDR3, the DNA is TGTGCCAGCAGCCAAGGTGGACAGGGGGGGGCTGAAGCTTTCTTT.

The V call is TRBV28, the J call TRBJ2-7, with 11 bases lining up with TRBD1. CDR3 length: 15 residues. V dropped 5 bases and J dropped 7; count of bases not matched to a gene: 10. Germline CDR1 and CDR2: MDHEN and SYDVKM. Written as DNA, the CDR3 is TGTGCCAGCAGTCCCACCGGACAGGGGGCGCGGGAGCAGTACTTC. It encodes CASSPTGQGAREQYF.